This entry lists 31 T cell receptor beta chains sequenced from one sample in a study of cytomegalovirus exposure and HLA in healthy donors (dated by TCRdb to 2016 to 2017). The library came from the immunoSEQ multiplex PCR assay. For the multiplex PCR, a mixture combining 60 forward primers for TCR Vbeta segments and 13 reverse primers for TCR Jbeta segments was used. TCRdb provides this immuneACCESS table in a form limited to in-frame rearrangements. Some clones are lacking; in checked studies, under half of them reflect an unresolved V gene, and why the rest are absent is not known. This sample's listing comprises roughly 50,000 clones. The ten most abundant clones make up 2.1% of the sample. The sequencing input was PBMCs. These receptors originate from a woman aged 40 to 55 in good health and CMV-seronegative.

This chain links TRBV7-3 with TRBJ1-4, with a tentative D call TRBD1 (6 bases). This CDR3 spans 16 amino acids. V gave up 5 bases and J gave up 8 bases, with 21 bases separating them. Germline V gene data show CDR1 as SGHTA and CDR2 as FQGTGA. CDR3 nucleotides: TGTGCCAGCAGCCTGAGGGACAACCCCACAGGGGAAAAACTGTTTTTT. As protein: CASSLRDNPTGEKLFF.

The chain has TRBV7-9 and TRBJ1-5, with 8 bases aligning to TRBD1. This CDR3 is 15 amino acids long. Germline lookup yields CDR1 SEHNR and CDR2 FQNEAQ (reference sequence). Unmatched junction bases numbered 5, after V lost 5 bases and J lost 2 bases. CDR3 sequence: CASSAQGAGNQPQHF. The CDR3 DNA sequence: TGTGCCAGCAGCGCGCAGGGGGCTGGCAATCAGCCCCAGCATTTT.

This chain connects TRBV6-1 to TRBJ2-5, with D perhaps TRBD1 (6 bases). CDR3 length: 17 residues. Trimming removed 4 bases at V and 1 base at J, with 19 bases between. Germline CDR1 MNHNS, CDR2 SASEGT. The CDR3 region is CASSVRSTGFFQETQYF. For the CDR3, the DNA is TGTGCCAGCAGTGTTCGCTCTACAGGGTTTTTCCAAGAGACCCAGTACTTC.

The V and J genes are TRBV28 and TRBJ2-3, with 9 bases identical to TRBD2. Per germline, CDR1 MDHEN and CDR2 SYDVKM. Trimming took 8 bases from V and 4 from J; bases not matched to a gene: 10. CDR3 length: 15 amino acids. Here the CDR3 DNA reads TGTGCCAGCTACGTTAGCGGGAGTACGGCAGATACGCAGTATTTT. Its protein product is CASYVSGSTADTQYF.

This sequence joins TRBV18 and TRBJ2-7, with 9 bases aligning to TRBD1. The germline gives CDR1 KGHSH, CDR2 LQKENI. Trimming at V came to 3 bases and at J to 3 bases, leaving 6 bases not matched to a gene. The CDR3 loop spans 15 amino acids. The CDR3 bases are TGTGCCAGCTCACCCGCGGGACAGGGAGACTACGAGCAGTACTTC. Protein sequence: CASSPAGQGDYEQYF.

V and J are TRBV5-6 and TRBJ1-4, with 10 bases that match TRBD1. In germline, CDR1 is SGHDT, CDR2 YYEEEE. Trimming cost V 4 bases and J 6 bases; bases outside gene matches: 6. This CDR3 contains 15 residues. The CDR3 loop reads CASSIPGTGDEKLFF. Written as DNA, the CDR3 is TGTGCCAGCAGCATCCCCGGGACAGGGGATGAAAAACTGTTTTTT. Full variable domain (rest looked up from reference TRBV5-6 and TRBJ1-4): DAGVTQSPTHLIKTRGQQVTLRCSPKSGHDTVSWYQQALGQGPQFIFQYYEEEERQRGNFPDRFSGHQFPNYSSELNVNALLLGDSALYLCASSIPGTGDEKLFFGSGTQLSVL.

The chain has TRBV6-1 and TRBJ2-2, with TRBD1 matching over 7 bases. This CDR3 is built from 14 residues. Germline values: CDR1 MNHNS, CDR2 SASEGT. The V and J ends lost 4 bases and 13 bases, in that order; junction bases with no gene match: 12. CDR3 coding DNA: TGTGCCAGCAGTGTACGACAGGGTTGGCTGGTGCTGTTTTTT. It yields the protein CASSVRQGWLVLFF.

The CDR3 coding sequence is TGTGCCAGCAGGGTGGGAGCCAGCTCCTACAATGAGCAGTTCTTC. Its translation: CASRVGASSYNEQFF. The chain carries TRBV5-6 and TRBJ2-1; D possibly corresponds to TRBD2 (5 bases). The CDR3 has 15 amino acids. Trimming cost V 5 bases and J 0 bases, with 12 bases left between them. Germline CDR1 reads SGHDT; CDR2 reads YYEEEE.

The V gene is TRBV14, the J gene TRBJ2-7, with D maybe TRBD2 (6 bases). V dropped 1 base and J dropped 2 bases, with 9 bases sitting between them. This CDR3 contains 14 residues. Germline assignment: CDR1 SGHDN and CDR2 FVKESK. The CDR3 nucleotides are TGTGCCAGCAGCCAAGGAGGACTAACCTACGAGCAGTACTTC. Its translation is CASSQGGLTYEQYF. Using reference TRBV14 and TRBJ2-7 for the parts outside the CDR3, the full variable domain is EAGVTQFPSHSVIEKGQTVTLRCDPISGHDNLYWYRRVMGKEIKFLLHFVKESKQDESGMPNNRFLAERTGGTYSTLKVQPAELEDSGVYFCASSQGGLTYEQYFGPGTRLTVT.

The chain employs TRBV7-6 and TRBJ1-1; 9 nucleotides agree with TRBD1. Germline V gene data show CDR1 as SGHVS and CDR2 as FNYEAQ. V was pared by 5 bases and J by 3 bases, with 10 bases of the junction left unmatched. The CDR3 covers 16 residues. In nucleotides, the CDR3 is TGTGCCAGCAGCGCCGGGACAGGGAGGGGGGACACTGAAGCTTTCTTT. Translating it yields CASSAGTGRGDTEAFF.

The chain employs TRBV15 and TRBJ2-7, with D perhaps matching TRBD1 (6 bases). V lost 0 bases, J lost 4 bases, and 13 bases lay in between. Germline CDR1 LNHNV, CDR2 YYDKDF (reference sequence). The length of the CDR3 is 15 residues. This CDR3 is CATSRDGQGTYEQYF. The DNA of the CDR3 is TGTGCCACCAGCAGAGACGGGCAGGGGACGTACGAGCAGTACTTC.

In the case of this clone: The same CDR3 also results from other DNA sequences found in this sample. The J gene is TRBJ1-1, the V gene TRBV5-4, with 8 bases identical to TRBD1. The trim removed 5 bases at V and 4 bases at J, leaving 10 bases unmatched. This CDR3 is built from 15 residues. Germline V lookup: CDR1 SGHNT, CDR2 YYREEE (reference sequence). The DNA of the CDR3 is TGTGCCAGCAGTGCAGGGGGCCGCGATAGCACTGAAGCTTTCTTT. Protein product: CASSAGGRDSTEAFF.

Here the CDR3 reads CASRLYRQELFF. CDR3 nucleotides: TGTGCCAGCAGACTTTACAGACAGGAGCTGTTTTTT. The chain uses TRBV5-8 and TRBJ2-2; D not certain. V was pared by 5 bases and J by 10 bases, with 12 bases between. The CDR3 contains 12 residues. Germline V gene lookup returns CDR1 SGHTS and CDR2 YDEGEE.

V and J are TRBV9 and TRBJ1-6; 11 bases agree with TRBD1. Per germline, CDR1 SGDLS and CDR2 YYNGEE. The junction had 3 bases not matched to a gene; V was cut back by 3 bases and J by 4 bases. The CDR3 consists of 16 residues. The CDR3 nucleotides are TGTGCCAGCAGCGGGACAGGGGGCACGTATAATTCACCCCTCCACTTT. Its protein product is CASSGTGGTYNSPLHF.

The chain joins TRBV19 to TRBJ2-7; maybe TRBD1 (5 bases). This CDR3 contains 16 residues. CDR1 is LNHDA, CDR2 SQIVND, per germline (reference sequence). The ends were cut back, 8 bases at V and 2 bases at J, with 22 bases in the middle. CDR3 sequence: CASGTPFAETAYEQYF. CDR3 DNA: TGTGCCAGTGGTACTCCCTTTGCCGAGACAGCCTACGAGCAGTACTTC. The full variable domain, rest sourced from reference TRBV19 and TRBJ2-7, is DGGITQSPKYLFRKEGQNVTLSCEQNLNHDAMYWYRQDPGQGLRLIYYSQIVNDFQKGDIAEGYSVSREKKESFPLTVTSAQKNPTAFYLCASGTPFAETAYEQYFGPGTRLTVT.

The genes are TRBV30 and TRBJ2-7; possible D gene TRBD1, 5 bases. CDR1 GTSNPN and CDR2 SVGIG come from the germline V gene (reference sequence). There are 13 residues in the CDR3. Trimming took off 4 bases at V and 1 base at J, with 11 bases between the two ends. The CDR3 DNA sequence: TGTGCCTGGAACGCACAGGCGTCCTACGAGCAGTACTTC. It yields the protein CAWNAQASYEQYF.

V and J are TRBV19 and TRBJ1-1; D remains ambiguous. Germline V lookup: CDR1 LNHDA, CDR2 SQIVND (reference sequence). The V end lost 5 bases, the J end lost 2 bases, and 12 bases lay between the germline ends. The CDR3 runs 14 residues. Here the CDR3 DNA reads TGTGCCAGTAGTGGAGTAGCTCGTAACACTGAAGCTTTCTTT. Residues: CASSGVARNTEAFF.

Points on this clone: The sample contains more than one DNA sequence encoding this CDR3. The rearrangement uses TRBV25-1 and TRBJ1-1; D call uncertain. Germline V gene data show CDR1 as MGHDK and CDR2 as SYGVNS. V was pared by 2 bases and J by 5 bases, with 12 bases between. The CDR3 has 14 residues. This chain's CDR3 is CASSEEGSYTEAFF. CDR3 DNA: TGTGCCAGCAGTGAAGAGGGAAGTTATACTGAAGCTTTCTTT.

The V call is TRBV19, the J call TRBJ1-3, with TRBD1 matching 8 bases. Trimming at V came to 6 bases and at J to 2 bases, leaving 6 bases not matched to a gene. The CDR3 is made up of 15 amino acids. CDR1 and CDR2 (germline): LNHDA, SQIVND (reference sequence). The CDR3 DNA follows: TGTGCCAGTAGCGACAGGGGATCCACTGGAAACACCATATATTTT. This codes for CASSDRGSTGNTIYF.

The V and J genes are TRBV4-1 and TRBJ1-5; 9 bases line up with TRBD1. V shed 4 bases, J shed 3 bases, and the junction held 7 bases outside the gene matches. In germline, CDR1 is MGHRA, CDR2 YSYEKL. CDR3 size: 16 residues. CDR3 DNA sequence: TGCGCCAGCAGCCGAAGGGGACAGGGAAACAATCAGCCCCAGCATTTT. This encodes CASSRRGQGNNQPQHF.

The chain joins TRBV7-2 to TRBJ1-2; 11 bases align to TRBD1. Germline lookup yields CDR1 SGHTA and CDR2 FQGNSA. The CDR3 has 14 residues. V dropped 6 bases and J dropped 8; count of bases not matched to a gene: 8. CDR3 DNA sequence: TGTGCCAGCAGTTCGGACAGGGGGCTTGGAGGCTACACCTTC. Its translation: CASSSDRGLGGYTF.

The CDR3: CASSLDSGYNSPLHF. CDR3 DNA: TGCGCCAGCAGCTTGGACAGTGGGTATAATTCACCCCTCCACTTT. The chain couples TRBV5-1 to TRBJ1-6, with D unresolved. This CDR3 is built from 15 residues. Trimming removed 0 bases at V and 4 bases at J, with 8 bases between. Germline CDR1 and CDR2: SGHRS and YFSETQ.

Judged by frequency, this clone is medium-sized. This rearrangement joins TRBV19 to TRBJ1-4; 7 bases are shared with TRBD1. Germline CDR1 LNHDA, CDR2 SQIVND (reference sequence). The CDR3 is 15 residues long. Trimming at V came to 5 bases and at J to 4 bases, leaving 7 bases not matched to a gene. The CDR3 region has the DNA TGTGCCAGTAGTCTCGAGGGACAGAATAATGAAAAACTGTTTTTT. Amino acid sequence: CASSLEGQNNEKLFF.

The chain has TRBV13 and TRBJ2-3; D remains unclear. CDR1 PRHDT and CDR2 FYEKMQ come from the germline V gene (reference sequence). This CDR3 comprises 13 residues. V was trimmed by 4 bases and J by 1 base, leaving 6 bases between them. This CDR3 reads CASSSPGTDTQYF. The CDR3 DNA reads TGTGCCAGCAGCTCCCCGGGCACAGATACGCAGTATTTT.

The chain carries TRBV7-2 and TRBJ1-1; 10 bases map to TRBD1. The CDR3 sequence is 16 residues long. J lost 0 bases, V lost 5 bases, and 6 bases had no gene match. Germline V gene data show CDR1 as SGHTA and CDR2 as FQGNSA. The CDR3 nucleotides are TGTGCCAGCAGCCAGTGGGGGACAGGGGTGAACACTGAAGCTTTCTTT. It yields the protein CASSQWGTGVNTEAFF. The variable domain in full, completed from reference TRBV7-2 and TRBJ1-1, reads GAGVSQSPSNKVTEKGKDVELRCDPISGHTALYWYRQSLGQGLEFLIYFQGNSAPDKSGLPSDRFSAERTGGSVSTLTIQRTQQEDSAVYLCASSQWGTGVNTEAFFGQGTRLTVV.

The V call is TRBV29-1, the J call TRBJ2-1; a weak D match, TRBD1 (6 bases). Trimming removed 7 bases at V and 9 bases at J, with 7 bases between. The CDR3 is 9 amino acids. In germline, CDR1 is SQVTM, CDR2 ANQGSEA. This CDR3 is CSAGVEQFF. The CDR3 DNA sequence: TGCAGCGCAGGGGTTGAGCAGTTCTTC.

CDR3 residues: CASSRPPGQGSQPQHF. CDR3 in DNA: TGTGCCAGCAGTCGCCCACCGGGACAGGGGAGTCAGCCCCAGCATTTT. The chain recombines TRBV28 with TRBJ1-5; 10 nucleotides match TRBD1. The CDR3 extends over 16 amino acids. Germline CDR1 reads MDHEN; CDR2 reads SYDVKM. The ends lost 5 bases at V and 6 bases at J; junction bases unmatched: 10.

The chain uses TRBV29-1 and TRBJ2-3; tentative D call: TRBD2 (6 bases). Germline lookup yields CDR1 SQVTM and CDR2 ANQGSEA. The V gene lost 5 bases and the J gene lost 5 bases, with 14 bases spanning the gap. The CDR3 spans 13 residues. The CDR3 DNA reads as TGCAGCGTTTCCGGGCGGGGTGGAGATACGCAGTATTTT. Translation: CSVSGRGGDTQYF.

The V call is TRBV27, the J call TRBJ1-6; 7 bases fit TRBD1. The CDR3 totals 14 residues. The V gene's germline CDR1 is MNHEY and CDR2 SMNVEV (reference sequence). The V and J ends lost 4 bases and 7 bases, in that order; junction bases with no gene match: 4. CDR3 region: CASSSTGQNSPLHF. For the CDR3, the DNA is TGTGCCAGCAGTTCGACAGGGCAGAATTCACCCCTCCACTTT.

This chain connects TRBV7-9 to TRBJ1-2; D gene ambiguous. The CDR3 runs 11 residues. Trimming stripped 2 bases from V and 7 bases from J, with 5 bases between. The germline V gene encodes CDR1 SEHNR and CDR2 FQNEAQ (reference sequence). This CDR3 reads CASSLIGGYTF. The DNA for the CDR3 is TGTGCCAGCAGCTTAATCGGTGGCTACACCTTC. Drawing the rest from reference TRBV7-9 and TRBJ1-2, the complete variable domain is DTGVSQNPRHKITKRGQNVTFRCDPISEHNRLYWYRQTLGQGPEFLTYFQNEAQLEKSRLLSDRFSAERPKGSFSTLEIQRTEQGDSAMYLCASSLIGGYTFGSGTRLTVV.

The V call is TRBV4-1, the J call TRBJ2-3; D not resolved. Trimming removed 9 bases from V and 1 base from J, with 26 bases in between. The CDR3 loop spans 18 amino acids. The germline V gene has CDR1 MGHRA and CDR2 YSYEKL. CDR3 loop: CASRSARSPTWGTDTQYF. The CDR3 DNA reads TGCGCCAGTAGGTCGGCTAGATCGCCAACATGGGGCACAGATACGCAGTATTTT.